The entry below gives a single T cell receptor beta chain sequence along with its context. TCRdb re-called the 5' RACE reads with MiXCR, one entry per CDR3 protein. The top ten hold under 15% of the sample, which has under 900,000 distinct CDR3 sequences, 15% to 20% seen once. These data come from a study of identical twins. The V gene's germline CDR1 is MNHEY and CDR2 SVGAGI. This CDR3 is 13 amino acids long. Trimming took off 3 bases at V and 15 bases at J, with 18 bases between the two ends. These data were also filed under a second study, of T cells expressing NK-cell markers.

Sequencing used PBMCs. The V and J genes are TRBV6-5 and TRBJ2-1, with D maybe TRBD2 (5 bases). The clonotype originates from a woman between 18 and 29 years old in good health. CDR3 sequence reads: CASSYTPRVDLFF. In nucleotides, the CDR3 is TGTGCCAGCAGTTATACACCGAGGGTGGACCTGTTCTTC.